One and the same sample provided the 2 T cell receptor beta chains below, sequenced in a study of CD8+ T cells in alopecia areata. RNA extraction and reverse transcription yielded cDNA as sequencing template. Only in-frame clones appear in the TCRdb table, and some are missing; sequencing was by immunoSEQ multiplex PCR. The sample contains 100,000 to 150,000 clones, roughly 61% of which appear only once. Sequences were derived from CD4+ T cells sorted from blood, sampled at week 0. The receptors originated from a human donor with alopecia areata.

The chain recombines TRBV7-9 with TRBJ1-1; D may be TRBD1 (5 bases). Germline V CDR1 and CDR2: SEHNR, FQNEAQ (reference sequence). CDR3 size: 13 residues. V was trimmed by 2 bases and J by 1 base, leaving 5 bases between them. For the CDR3, the DNA is TGTGCCAGCAGCTTAACAGGGAACACTGAAGCTTTCTTT. It codes for CASSLTGNTEAFF.

The V and J genes are TRBV7-2 and TRBJ1-2; a weak D match, TRBD1 (5 bases). The CDR3 loop spans 16 amino acids. V was pared by 2 bases and J by 1 base, with 14 bases between. CDR1 SGHTA and CDR2 FQGNSA come from the germline V gene. CDR3 sequence reads: CASSLPSGTGNYGYTF. In DNA form, the CDR3 reads TGTGCCAGCAGCTTACCCTCAGGGACGGGTAACTATGGCTACACCTTC.